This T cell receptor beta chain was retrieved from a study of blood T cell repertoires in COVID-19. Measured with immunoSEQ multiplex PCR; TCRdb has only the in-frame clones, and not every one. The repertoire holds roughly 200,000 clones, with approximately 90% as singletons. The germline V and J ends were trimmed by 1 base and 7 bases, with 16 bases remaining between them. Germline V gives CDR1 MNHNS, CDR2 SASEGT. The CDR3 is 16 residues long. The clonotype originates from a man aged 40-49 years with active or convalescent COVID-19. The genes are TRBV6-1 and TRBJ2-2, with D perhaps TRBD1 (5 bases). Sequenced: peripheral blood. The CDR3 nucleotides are TGTGCCAGCAGTGAAGGGGTCAGGGCCTGGAACGGGGAGCTGTTTTTT. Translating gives CASSEGVRAWNGELFF.